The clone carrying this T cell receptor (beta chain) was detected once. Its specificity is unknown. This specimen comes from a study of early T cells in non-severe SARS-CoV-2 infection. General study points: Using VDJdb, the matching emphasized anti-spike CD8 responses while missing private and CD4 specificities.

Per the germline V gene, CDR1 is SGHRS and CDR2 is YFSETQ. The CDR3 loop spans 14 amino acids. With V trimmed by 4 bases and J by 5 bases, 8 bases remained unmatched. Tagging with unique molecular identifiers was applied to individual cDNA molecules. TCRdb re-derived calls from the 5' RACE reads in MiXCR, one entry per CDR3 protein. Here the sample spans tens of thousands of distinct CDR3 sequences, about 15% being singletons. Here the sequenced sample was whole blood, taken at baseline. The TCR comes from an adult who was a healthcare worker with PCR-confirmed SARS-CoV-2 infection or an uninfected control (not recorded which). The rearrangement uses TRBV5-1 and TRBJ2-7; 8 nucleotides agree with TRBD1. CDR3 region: CASSRNDRGNEQYF. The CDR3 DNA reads TGCGCCAGCAGCAGGAATGACAGGGGCAACGAGCAGTACTTC. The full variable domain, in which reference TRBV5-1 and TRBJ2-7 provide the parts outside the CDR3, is KAGVTQTPRYLIKTRGQQVTLSCSPISGHRSVSWYQQTPGQGLQFLFEYFSETQRNKGNFPGRFSGRQFSNSRSEMNVSTLELGDSALYLCASSRNDRGNEQYFGPGTRLTVT.